Following are 28 T cell receptor beta chains from one sample sequenced in a study of cytomegalovirus exposure and HLA in healthy donors. Some clones are missing from TCRdb's copy, which holds only in-frame ones; the method was immunoSEQ multiplex PCR. Of 100,000 to 150,000 clones in the sample, 90% to 95% were seen once. Sample: PBMCs. The receptors come from a young woman in good health and CMV-seronegative.

The gene calls are TRBV30 and TRBJ2-7; 7 bases line up with TRBD1. Germline CDR1 is GTSNPN and CDR2 is SVGIG (reference sequence). V dropped 0 bases and J dropped 3; count of bases not matched to a gene: 11. The CDR3 has 16 residues. The CDR3 sequence is CAWSVLGAGGFYEQYF. CDR3 nucleotides: TGTGCCTGGAGTGTACTTGGGGCAGGGGGTTTCTACGAGCAGTACTTC.

V usage is TRBV4-1 and J usage is TRBJ2-4; D call uncertain. Looked up from germline, CDR1 is MGHRA and CDR2 is YSYEKL. The CDR3 has 15 amino acids. Between the trimmed V and J ends, which lost 2 bases and 3 bases, there was a span of 11 bases. As DNA, the CDR3 is TGCGCCAGCAGCCAACGCATAACCTACAAAAACATTCAGTACTTC. Translating gives CASSQRITYKNIQYF.

This rearrangement joins TRBV4-1 to TRBJ2-7; the D gene is possibly TRBD2 (5 bases). There are 18 residues in the CDR3. From germline, CDR1 is MGHRA and CDR2 YSYEKL. V lost 1 base, J lost 5 bases, and 24 bases lay in between. DNA for the CDR3: TGCGCCAGCAGCCAAGGTTCGGTTGCCCCGCGGGCAGCACACGAGCAGTACTTC. Protein sequence: CASSQGSVAPRAAHEQYF.

V and J are TRBV10-3 and TRBJ2-7; the D gene is possibly TRBD1 (6 bases). The CDR3 is 14 residues long. Germline CDR1 reads ENHRY; CDR2 reads SYGVKD. Trimming pared 4 bases from V and 0 bases from J, leaving 10 bases between. The CDR3 DNA reads as TGTGCCATCAGTGCCCCGGACAGCTCCTACGAGCAGTACTTC. Protein sequence: CAISAPDSSYEQYF.

The chain carries TRBV7-9 and TRBJ1-4; 7 bases line up with TRBD1. The J segment lost 0 bases and the V segment lost 1 base, leaving 5 bases of the junction unmatched. There are 17 residues in the CDR3. The germline CDR1 and CDR2 sequences are SEHNR and FQNEAQ (reference sequence). The CDR3 protein is CASSLVLGTATNEKLFF. Here the CDR3 DNA reads TGTGCCAGCAGCTTAGTGCTTGGGACAGCAACTAATGAAAAACTGTTTTTT.

The gene calls are TRBV28 and TRBJ1-1; D is possibly TRBD1 (5 bases). The V end was cut by 5 bases, the J end by 6 bases, with 13 bases between. Germline-derived CDR1 and CDR2 are MDHEN and SYDVKM. The CDR3 runs 13 residues. The CDR3 nucleotides are TGTGCCAGCAGTGGGGACTGGGGGTCTGAAGCTTTCTTT. Amino acid sequence: CASSGDWGSEAFF.

The rearrangement uses TRBV7-9 and TRBJ1-1, with TRBD1 as a possible D gene (6 bases). This CDR3 region has 18 residues. The ends were cut back, 2 bases at V and 0 bases at J, with 19 bases in the middle. CDR1 is SEHNR and CDR2 is FQNEAQ in the germline V gene (reference sequence). CDR3 residues: CASSLIRLGRGLNTEAFF. CDR3 sequence (DNA): TGTGCCAGCAGCTTAATCCGGCTAGGCAGGGGATTGAACACTGAAGCTTTCTTT.

The rearrangement uses TRBV18 and TRBJ1-6; unclear D gene. This CDR3 has 15 amino acids. The germline CDR1 and CDR2 sequences are KGHSH and LQKENI. With 0 bases removed from V and 8 bases from J, the gap between germline ends came to 11 bases. CDR3 protein: CASSPPHGVDSPLHF. CDR3 nucleotides: TGTGCCAGCTCACCACCCCACGGTGTTGATTCACCCCTCCACTTT.

The chain is built from TRBV19 and TRBJ2-2, with D perhaps TRBD2 (5 bases). This CDR3 contains 14 residues. Per the germline V gene, CDR1 is LNHDA and CDR2 is SQIVND (reference sequence). The V gene lost 7 bases and the J gene lost 4 bases, with 13 bases spanning the gap. The CDR3, as DNA: TGTGCCAGTATGACAATCGGGGTCACCGGGGAGCTGTTTTTT. Amino acids: CASMTIGVTGELFF.

This clone appeared a few times. The DNA of the CDR3 is TGTGCCAGCAGTGAAGCGACAGCGGGTGGGGCAGATACGCAGTATTTT. Translation gives CASSEATAGGADTQYF. This chain connects TRBV6-1 to TRBJ2-3; a possible D gene is TRBD2 (6 bases). V lost 0 bases, J lost 4 bases, and 14 bases lay in between. The CDR3 covers 16 residues. The germline CDR1 and CDR2 sequences are MNHNS and SASEGT.

J is TRBJ1-2 and V is TRBV4-2; 7 bases line up with TRBD1. CDR3 length: 16 amino acids. With V trimmed by 0 bases and J by 4 bases, 8 bases remained unmatched. Germline lookup yields CDR1 LGHNA and CDR2 YNFKEQ. The CDR3 DNA reads as TGTGCCAGCAGCCAAGAAGCCGCCAGGGGGGTCTATGGCTACACCTTC. Protein product: CASSQEAARGVYGYTF.

The chain carries TRBV5-1 and TRBJ2-1; 11 nucleotides align to TRBD2. The CDR3 is made up of 14 amino acids. V dropped 9 bases and J dropped 6; count of bases not matched to a gene: 8. Germline V gene sequence: CDR1 SGHRS, CDR2 YFSETQ. The CDR3 region has the DNA TGCGCCACCCGAACTAGCGGGAGAACCAATGAGCAGTTCTTC. This encodes CATRTSGRTNEQFF.

This clone has just one count. V and J are TRBV19 and TRBJ1-5; 12 bases are a match to TRBD1. The J segment lost 3 bases and the V segment lost 6 bases, leaving 3 bases of the junction unmatched. Germline V gene lookup returns CDR1 LNHDA and CDR2 SQIVND (reference sequence). The CDR3 is made up of 15 amino acids. DNA for the CDR3: TGTGCCAGTAGCGGGACAGGGGGCTTCAATCAGCCCCAGCATTTT. It yields the protein CASSGTGGFNQPQHF.

The chain uses TRBV28 and TRBJ1-4, with 10 bases matching TRBD1. Unmatched junction bases numbered 8, after V lost 8 bases and J lost 8 bases. Germline CDR1 reads MDHEN; CDR2 reads SYDVKM. CDR3 length: 14 amino acids. The CDR3 loop reads CASVTGQGREKLFF. The CDR3 region has the DNA TGTGCCAGCGTGACGGGACAGGGGAGGGAAAAACTGTTTTTT.

This chain joins TRBV11-3 and TRBJ2-5; 8 positions match TRBD2. Germline-derived CDR1 and CDR2 are SGHNT and YENEEA. The ends lost 5 bases at V and 2 bases at J; junction bases unmatched: 7. The CDR3 contains 15 residues. The CDR3 region is CASSPVAGPQETQYF. In DNA, the CDR3 is TGTGCCAGCAGCCCAGTAGCGGGGCCGCAAGAGACCCAGTACTTC. The full variable domain, completed using reference TRBV11-3 and TRBJ2-5, is EAGVVQSPRYKIIEKKQPVAFWCNPISGHNTLYWYLQNLGQGPELLIRYENEEAVDDSQLPKDRFSAERLKGVDSTLKIQPAELGDSAVYLCASSPVAGPQETQYFGPGTRLLVL.

Worth noting for this clone: A junction boundary mismatches the germline segment, possibly from a read error. The rearrangement uses TRBV5-1 and TRBJ1-3, with TRBD1 identical over 8 bases. Per the germline V gene, CDR1 is SGHRS and CDR2 is YFSETQ. The CDR3 sequence is 16 residues long. The CDR3 reads CASSNGQGTSENTIYF. In DNA form, the CDR3 reads TGCGCCAGCAGCAACGGACAGGGAACCTCTGAAAACACCATATATTTT.

The chain joins TRBV9 to TRBJ2-7, with D perhaps matching TRBD1 (7 bases). Trimming took off 3 bases at V and 0 bases at J, with 13 bases between the two ends. This CDR3 spans 15 amino acids. CDR1 and CDR2 (germline): SGDLS, YYNGEE. The CDR3: CASSAHRGGSYEQYF. The CDR3 DNA follows: TGTGCCAGCAGCGCCCACAGGGGAGGCTCCTACGAGCAGTACTTC.

J is TRBJ2-2 and V is TRBV6-5, with 7 bases identical to TRBD1. The CDR3 is 15 residues long. The junction had 5 bases not matched to a gene; V was cut back by 5 bases and J by 2 bases. Germline CDR1 reads MNHEY; CDR2 reads SVGAGI. The CDR3 reads CASSNRDRNTGELFF. The CDR3 DNA sequence: TGTGCCAGCAGTAACCGGGACAGAAACACCGGGGAGCTGTTTTTT.

V is TRBV4-1 and J is TRBJ2-5; D possibly corresponds to TRBD1 (5 bases). CDR3 length: 17 amino acids. Trimming shortened V by 0 bases and J by 1 base, and 15 bases separated the two germline ends. The germline V gene has CDR1 MGHRA and CDR2 YSYEKL. The CDR3: CASSQEGPLSLQETQYF. In nucleotides, the CDR3 is TGCGCCAGCAGCCAAGAGGGGCCCTTATCCCTCCAAGAGACCCAGTACTTC.

The DNA for the CDR3 is TGCGCCAGCAGAGCGGGTGTGAACACCGGGGAGCTGTTTTTT. Encoded protein: CASRAGVNTGELFF. This chain joins TRBV10-1 and TRBJ2-2, with D possibly being TRBD2 (6 bases). Germline CDR1 WNHNN, CDR2 SYGVQD (reference sequence). Trimming took 6 bases from V and 1 from J, leaving 9 bases between them. This CDR3 has 14 residues.

The genes are TRBV28 and TRBJ1-5; D perhaps matches TRBD1 (5 bases). Trimming took off 3 bases at V and 0 bases at J, with 18 bases between the two ends. The germline V gene encodes CDR1 MDHEN and CDR2 SYDVKM. The CDR3 length is 18 residues. The CDR3 loop reads CASSFSLTQDYSNQPQHF. The CDR3 bases are TGTGCCAGCAGTTTTTCGCTGACACAGGACTATAGCAATCAGCCCCAGCATTTT.

This clone is a singleton in its sample. The rearrangement links TRBV14 to TRBJ2-7, with D maybe TRBD2 (7 bases). The V end lost 2 bases, the J end lost 3 bases, and 17 bases lay between the germline ends. The CDR3 spans 16 residues. Germline loops: CDR1 SGHDN, CDR2 FVKESK. CDR3 sequence: CASSQRGGQPIYEQYF. In DNA form, the CDR3 reads TGTGCCAGCAGCCAAAGGGGGGGACAACCAATCTACGAGCAGTACTTC.

The chain employs TRBV9 and TRBJ1-2; D unclear. V lost 0 bases to trimming and J lost 4 bases, with 13 bases between them. The germline V gene encodes CDR1 SGDLS and CDR2 YYNGEE. The CDR3 contains 15 residues. CDR3 region: CASSVGQQLLYGYTF. The CDR3 coding sequence is TGTGCCAGCAGCGTAGGTCAACAGTTACTCTATGGCTACACCTTC.

This chain connects TRBV5-5 to TRBJ2-5; 7 bases are shared with TRBD2. Judging by the DNA end, TRBJ2-7 fits better; the J call may be wrong. The CDR3 runs 17 residues. Germline V gene data show CDR1 as SGHKS and CDR2 as YYEKEE (reference sequence). The CDR3 protein is CASSPSGSGGVFLEQYF. CDR3 DNA sequence: TGTGCCAGCAGCCCTTCCGGTTCGGGGGGAGTGTTCCTCGAGCAGTACTTC.

Note on this clone: This sample also contains other DNA sequences that code for the same CDR3. The chain couples TRBV5-1 to TRBJ2-1; D is uncertain. CDR1 and CDR2 (germline): SGHRS, YFSETQ. Trimming removed 0 bases from V and 5 bases from J, with 3 bases in between. The CDR3 contains 12 residues. CDR3: CASSLVDNEQFF. The CDR3, as DNA: TGCGCCAGCAGCTTGGTAGACAATGAGCAGTTCTTC.

J is TRBJ2-1 and V is TRBV5-6; the match to TRBD2 covers 12 bases. V shed 3 bases and J 6 bases; nucleotides not matched to a gene: 4. CDR1 and CDR2 (germline): SGHDT, YYEEEE. There are 15 residues in the CDR3. In DNA, the CDR3 is TGTGCCAGCAGCTCCGGGACTAGCGGGTTCAATGAGCAGTTCTTC. Protein: CASSSGTSGFNEQFF.

The rearrangement joins TRBV28 to TRBJ2-1; D perhaps matches TRBD1 (6 bases). The CDR3 is 15 amino acids. Trimming stripped 5 bases from V and 2 bases from J, with 13 bases between. Per germline, CDR1 MDHEN and CDR2 SYDVKM. This CDR3 reads CASSPGTRTYNEQFF. The CDR3 coding sequence is TGTGCCAGCAGTCCCGGGACACGTACCTACAATGAGCAGTTCTTC.

The chain is built from TRBV6-6 and TRBJ1-6, with D hard to call. The germline V gene has CDR1 MNHNY and CDR2 SVGAGI (reference sequence). The germline V and J ends were trimmed by 0 bases and 10 bases, with 13 bases remaining between them. The CDR3 spans 15 residues. In nucleotides, the CDR3 is TGTGCCAGCAGTTACTCGAAGACGGGTATATCACCCCTCCACTTT. It translates to CASSYSKTGISPLHF.